What follows are 27 T cell receptor beta chains derived from one specimen sequenced in a study of cytomegalovirus exposure and HLA in healthy donors (dated by TCRdb to 2017 to 2019). The library was prepared using the immunoSEQ multiplex PCR assay. A mixture of 60 forward primers for TCR Vbeta segments and 13 reverse primers for TCR Jbeta segments was used in the multiplex PCR. Sourced from immuneACCESS, this table was stored by TCRdb with only in-frame sequences that have V and J called. A share of the clones is absent; for the studies checked, an unresolved V gene accounts for under half, and the remainder has no known explanation. This sample gives about 150,000 clones in total; 75% to 85% of them show up just once. More than 5.5% of the sample is in the top ten clones. The sequencing sample was made of PBMCs. These TCRs come from a man aged 25 to 40 in good health and CMV-seropositive.

This clone has a single count. The V call is TRBV18, the J call TRBJ2-7; D might be TRBD1 (7 bases). With 3 bases removed from V and 2 bases from J, the gap between germline ends came to 14 bases. Germline V gene data show CDR1 as KGHSH and CDR2 as LQKENI. The CDR3 runs to 15 residues. The CDR3 nucleotides read TGTGCCAGCTCACCCCGGACAGGAGGGCCCTACGAGCAGTACTTC. Translating gives CASSPRTGGPYEQYF.

This clone was recorded only once. This rearrangement joins TRBV14 to TRBJ2-5; 11 bases fit TRBD2. Germline CDR1 reads SGHDN; CDR2 reads FVKESK. The ends lost 2 bases at V and 4 bases at J; junction bases unmatched: 9. The CDR3 length is 17 residues. Here the CDR3 reads CASSQKGSGRALETQYF. The CDR3 nucleotides are TGTGCCAGCAGCCAAAAGGGTAGCGGGAGGGCCCTAGAGACCCAGTACTTC.

This clone was detected a few times. This chain links TRBV5-1 with TRBJ2-2; 10 bases are a match to TRBD2. V shed 4 bases and J 7 bases; nucleotides not matched to a gene: 7. Germline values: CDR1 SGHRS, CDR2 YFSETQ. The CDR3 loop spans 15 amino acids. This chain's CDR3 is CASSPGLAKYGELFF. CDR3 bases: TGCGCCAGCAGCCCGGGACTAGCGAAATACGGGGAGCTGTTTTTT.

The sample holds a few counts of this clone. V is TRBV30 and J is TRBJ2-2; D gene ambiguous. V was clipped by 0 bases and J by 4 bases, with 3 bases between them. The CDR3 extends over 12 amino acids. The V gene's germline CDR1 is GTSNPN and CDR2 SVGIG (reference sequence). The CDR3 DNA sequence: TGTGCCTGGAGTGTCCGCACCGGGGAGCTGTTTTTT. Translated, it gives CAWSVRTGELFF.

This clone was seen once. The J gene is TRBJ1-5, the V gene TRBV7-8, with D possibly TRBD1 on 6 matching bases. The V end lost 5 bases, the J end lost 4 bases, and 15 bases lay between the germline ends. This CDR3 region has 15 residues. From germline, CDR1 is SGHVS and CDR2 FQNEAQ. CDR3 nucleotide sequence: TGTGCCAGCAGCGTACAGGGTTTAGATAATCAGCCCCAGCATTTT. This encodes CASSVQGLDNQPQHF.

This chain connects TRBV5-6 to TRBJ2-5; no clear D. The CDR3 runs 14 residues. Germline V gene data show CDR1 as SGHDT and CDR2 as YYEEEE. Trimming took 3 bases from V and 4 from J, leaving 13 bases between them. CDR3 region: CASSSRFPTETQYF. The CDR3 nucleotides read TGTGCCAGCAGCTCGCGATTCCCAACAGAGACCCAGTACTTC.

The genes are TRBV7-9 and TRBJ2-5, with 8 positions matching TRBD2. J gave up 4 bases and V 5 bases, and 6 bases lay outside the gene matches. The germline V gene encodes CDR1 SEHNR and CDR2 FQNEAQ (reference sequence). The length of the CDR3 is 14 residues. CDR3 residues: CASSHTGGAETQYF. As DNA, the CDR3 is TGTGCCAGCAGCCATACGGGGGGGGCAGAGACCCAGTACTTC.

J is TRBJ1-4 and V is TRBV28, with 7 bases fitting TRBD1. This CDR3 has 15 amino acids. Losses at the gene ends were 2 bases for V and 6 bases for J; bases not matched to a gene: 6. Germline values: CDR1 MDHEN, CDR2 SYDVKM. The CDR3: CASSLSGQGDEKLFF. CDR3 bases: TGTGCCAGCAGTTTAAGTGGTCAGGGGGATGAAAAACTGTTTTTT.

V and J are TRBV2 and TRBJ2-5; TRBD2 matches 14 bases. The CDR3 is made up of 15 amino acids. CDR1 SNHLY and CDR2 FYNNEI come from the germline V gene. Germline trimming cut 8 bases from V and 5 bases from J; bases unmatched to any gene: 7. CDR3 protein: CASGGTSGRVETQYF. The CDR3 DNA is TGTGCCAGCGGAGGGACTAGCGGGAGAGTTGAGACCCAGTACTTC.

The genes are TRBV6-1 and TRBJ2-6; 11 bases match TRBD2. CDR1 is MNHNS and CDR2 is SASEGT in the germline V gene. The CDR3 is 18 amino acids. The junction had 4 bases not matched to a gene; V was cut back by 1 base and J by 2 bases. CDR3 bases: TGTGCCAGCAGTGAAGGGGTAGCGGGAGGGCCTGGGGCCAACGTCCTGACTTTC. Protein: CASSEGVAGGPGANVLTF.

The chain recombines TRBV4-3 with TRBJ2-1; 8 positions agree with TRBD1. This CDR3 has 17 residues. Germline loops: CDR1 LGHNA, CDR2 YSLEER. The V gene end was trimmed by 0 bases and the J gene end by 4 bases; junction bases not matched to a gene: 8. CDR3 sequence: CASSQDPTGAGYNEQFF. In DNA form, the CDR3 reads TGCGCCAGCAGCCAAGATCCGACAGGGGCGGGTTACAATGAGCAGTTCTTC.

The V call is TRBV18, the J call TRBJ1-1; TRBD1 is a possible D gene (5 bases). V dropped 4 bases and J dropped 0 bases, with 15 bases sitting between them. Germline loops: CDR1 KGHSH, CDR2 LQKENI. CDR3 length equals 16 residues. CDR3 nucleotide sequence: TGTGCCAGCTCACAGGTTTGGGGGGGAGTGAACACTGAAGCTTTCTTT. Translating gives CASSQVWGGVNTEAFF.

This chain joins TRBV5-1 and TRBJ2-5, with 8 bases that match TRBD2. Germline values: CDR1 SGHRS, CDR2 YFSETQ. V shed 4 bases, J shed 5 bases, and the junction held 10 bases outside the gene matches. This CDR3 contains 15 residues. CDR3: CASSPPLGGVETQYF. The CDR3 DNA follows: TGCGCCAGCAGCCCACCTCTCGGGGGGGTTGAGACCCAGTACTTC.

This chain joins TRBV2 and TRBJ2-2, with D possibly being TRBD1 (6 bases). The CDR3 has 15 residues. V was cut by 8 bases and J by 1 base, with 14 bases left in between. CDR1 and CDR2 (germline): SNHLY, FYNNEI. The CDR3 here is CASSQDRLNTGELFF. DNA for the CDR3: TGTGCCAGCTCCCAAGACAGGTTGAACACCGGGGAGCTGTTTTTT.

The chain's CDR3 is CSVAWTGTEETQYF. DNA of the CDR3: TGCAGCGTTGCATGGACAGGGACGGAAGAGACCCAGTACTTC. The V and J genes are TRBV29-1 and TRBJ2-5; 8 bases agree with TRBD1. Germline values: CDR1 SQVTM, CDR2 ANQGSEA. The CDR3 spans 14 residues. After removal of 4 bases from V and 3 bases from J, the junction contained 7 bases not matched to a gene.

This rearrangement joins TRBV7-2 to TRBJ1-1, with D possibly TRBD1 on 5 matching bases. CDR1 is SGHTA and CDR2 is FQGNSA in the germline V gene. Trimming stripped 1 base from V and 11 bases from J, with 17 bases between. This CDR3 contains 14 residues. The CDR3 reads CASSLDPRDRGAFF. In DNA, the CDR3 is TGTGCCAGCAGCTTAGATCCGCGGGACCGTGGGGCTTTCTTT.

DNA for the CDR3: TGTGCCAGCAGCACCCGGACAGGGTCGGATGAAAAACTGTTTTTT. Protein product: CASSTRTGSDEKLFF. J is TRBJ1-4 and V is TRBV7-9, with 8 bases lining up with TRBD1. Germline CDR1 and CDR2: SEHNR and FQNEAQ (reference sequence). The V gene end was trimmed by 5 bases and the J gene end by 6 bases; junction bases not matched to a gene: 8. This CDR3 has 15 amino acids. Based on the CDR3 plus reference TRBV7-9 and TRBJ1-4, the full variable domain is DTGVSQNPRHKITKRGQNVTFRCDPISEHNRLYWYRQTLGQGPEFLTYFQNEAQLEKSRLLSDRFSAERPKGSFSTLEIQRTEQGDSAMYLCASSTRTGSDEKLFFGSGTQLSVL.

The chain has TRBV4-1 and TRBJ2-2; the D gene is possibly TRBD2 (7 bases). The V gene lost 4 bases and the J gene lost 6 bases, with 18 bases spanning the gap. Germline-derived CDR1 and CDR2 are MGHRA and YSYEKL. The CDR3 loop spans 16 amino acids. Here the CDR3 reads CASSRVGGARAGELFF. The CDR3 nucleotides read TGCGCCAGCAGCCGGGTAGGGGGGGCGCGGGCCGGGGAGCTGTTTTTT.

The V call is TRBV5-1, the J call TRBJ2-2, with 10 bases lining up with TRBD1. The J segment lost 4 bases and the V segment lost 1 base, leaving 4 bases of the junction unmatched. This CDR3 region has 16 residues. Germline assignment: CDR1 SGHRS and CDR2 YFSETQ. The CDR3 nucleotides read TGCGCCAGCAGCTTGACCGGACAGGGGGGCACCGGGGAGCTGTTTTTT. Translated, it gives CASSLTGQGGTGELFF.

This chain's CDR3 is CASSPGLLGNEQFF. CDR3 nucleotide sequence: TGCGCCAGCAGCCCGGGACTCTTAGGGAATGAGCAGTTCTTC. This sequence joins TRBV4-1 and TRBJ2-1, with a tentative D call TRBD2 (6 bases). V was trimmed by 4 bases and J by 7 bases, leaving 14 bases between them. The CDR3 extends over 14 amino acids. Per the germline V gene, CDR1 is MGHRA and CDR2 is YSYEKL.

This CDR3 reads CAWRAYGTGRTYEQYF. The CDR3 nucleotides read TGTGCCTGGAGGGCGTACGGGACAGGGAGAACCTACGAGCAGTACTTC. This chain uses TRBV30 with TRBJ2-5; TRBD1 agrees at 9 bases. Gene TRBJ2-7 matches the end of the DNA better, so the J call may be wrong. The CDR3 consists of 16 residues. Germline lookup yields CDR1 GTSNPN and CDR2 SVGIG (reference sequence).

The gene calls are TRBV5-4 and TRBJ1-1; unclear D gene. V was trimmed by 0 bases and J by 1 base, leaving 4 bases between them. CDR1 SGHNT and CDR2 YYREEE come from the germline V gene (reference sequence). CDR3 length: 13 residues. The CDR3 DNA sequence: TGTGCCAGCAGCTTGGATCAGAACACTGAAGCTTTCTTT. This gives the protein CASSLDQNTEAFF. Based on the CDR3 plus reference TRBV5-4 and TRBJ1-1, the full variable domain is ETGVTQSPTHLIKTRGQQVTLRCSSQSGHNTVSWYQQALGQGPQFIFQYYREEENGRGNFPPRFSGLQFPNYSSELNVNALELDDSALYLCASSLDQNTEAFFGQGTRLTVV.

This clone appeared a single time. The J gene is TRBJ2-1, the V gene TRBV27; D is ambiguous. The V and J ends lost 3 bases and 6 bases respectively, with 9 bases between them. Germline-derived CDR1 and CDR2 are MNHEY and SMNVEV (reference sequence). The CDR3 is made up of 13 amino acids. The CDR3 nucleotides are TGTGCCAGCAGTTTTATCCCGGGCAATGAGCAGTTCTTC. It specifies CASSFIPGNEQFF.

J is TRBJ1-4 and V is TRBV23-1; 7 bases map to TRBD1. TRBV23-1 is flagged as an ORF with uncertain function. The CDR3 spans 14 residues. Trimming at V came to 5 bases and at J to 4 bases, leaving 4 bases not matched to a gene. The CDR3 region is CASSKGASNEKLFF. In DNA form, the CDR3 reads TGCGCCAGCAGTAAGGGGGCAAGTAATGAAAAACTGTTTTTT.

The V call is TRBV4-2, the J call TRBJ2-5; 10 bases line up with TRBD1. The germline gives CDR1 LGHNA, CDR2 YNFKEQ. V shed 1 base, J shed 5 bases, and the junction held 1 base outside the gene matches. The CDR3 extends over 14 amino acids. In nucleotides, the CDR3 is TGTGCCAGCAGCCAAGGGGACAGGGGTGAGACCCAGTACTTC. Translation gives CASSQGDRGETQYF.

This chain connects TRBV6-1 to TRBJ1-6; D call uncertain. Germline assignment: CDR1 MNHNS and CDR2 SASEGT. The CDR3 has 16 residues. The V end lost 0 bases, the J end lost 9 bases, and 15 bases lay between the germline ends. This CDR3 reads CASSEALPVAGSPLHF. CDR3 in DNA: TGTGCCAGCAGTGAAGCGCTCCCAGTTGCGGGTTCACCCCTCCACTTT.

The V and J genes are TRBV27 and TRBJ1-1; possible D gene TRBD1, 6 bases. Germline lookup yields CDR1 MNHEY and CDR2 SMNVEV (reference sequence). The V end lost 4 bases, the J end lost 8 bases, and 14 bases lay between the germline ends. The CDR3 is 13 amino acids. For the CDR3, the DNA is TGTGCCAGCAGTTCTCCAGGGGCTTCAGAAGCTTTCTTT. Amino acid sequence: CASSSPGASEAFF.